A selection of T cell receptor beta chains follows, all from one sample in a study of blood T cell repertoires in COVID-19. Sequenced by immunoSEQ multiplex PCR; TCRdb stores in-frame clones only, minus some. The sample yields about 15,000 clones, less than 90% seen once. The specimen was peripheral blood. The receptors shown here come from a human donor in a cohort sampled during active COVID-19. Each CDR3 is given with its conserved first and last residue. Each record gives: D gene, J gene, V gene, clone size, CDR3 protein, CDR3 DNA. The D gene is left open where the match is weak. Size is stated for part of the rows, as once, few or many counts, or as a class when the clone is expanded.

. | TRBJ1-4 | TRBV28 | . | CASTTRVATNEKLFF | TGTGCCAGCACTACCCGAGTTGCAACTAATGAAAAACTGTTTTTT
. | TRBJ1-1 | TRBV25-1 | . | CASSARDLQGSVVAFF | TGTGCCAGCAGTGCCCGTGACCTACAGGGCTCAGTAGTAGCTTTCTTT
. | TRBJ1-1 | TRBV18 | . | CASSNDRGTYTEAFF | TGTGCCAGCTCAAACGATAGAGGTACCTACACTGAAGCTTTCTTT
TRBD1 | TRBJ1-4 | TRBV5-5 | . | CASSLAGDSRNEKLFF | TGTGCCAGCAGCTTGGCAGGGGACAGCCGTAATGAAAAACTGTTTTTT
TRBD1 | TRBJ1-5 | TRBV2 | . | CASSDHRAGGKYSNQPQHF | TGTGCCAGCAGTGACCACCGGGCAGGGGGCAAGTATAGCAATCAGCCCCAGCATTTT
. | TRBJ2-3 | TRBV5-1 | . | CASSLATSRGTDTQYF | TGCGCCAGCAGCTTGGCCACTAGCAGGGGCACAGATACGCAGTATTTT
. | TRBJ2-1 | TRBV5-1 | . | CASSLTTGSSYNEQFF | TGCGCCAGCAGCTTGACAACAGGGAGCTCCTACAATGAGCAGTTCTTC
. | TRBJ2-3 | TRBV4-1 | once | CASSQTGPTDTQYF | TGCGCCAGCAGCCAAACAGGGCCCACAGATACGCAGTATTTT
. | TRBJ2-1 | TRBV5-1 | . | CASQTLLRRNSYNEQFF | TGCGCCAGCCAAACCCTTCTTAGAAGAAACTCCTACAATGAGCAGTTCTTC
TRBD2 | TRBJ2-1 | TRBV18 | . | CASSPLTSGGLSSYNEQFF | TGTGCCAGCTCACCCCTGACTAGCGGGGGCCTTAGCTCCTACAATGAGCAGTTCTTC
. | TRBJ2-7 | TRBV13 | . | CASSSSRPGGGAYYEQYF | TGTGCCAGCAGCTCTAGTAGACCGGGGGGCGGTGCATACTACGAGCAGTACTTC
TRBD1 | TRBJ2-7 | TRBV27 | . | CASSSGGQGVREQYF | TGTGCCAGCAGTTCTGGAGGACAGGGTGTCCGCGAGCAGTACTTC
. | TRBJ2-3 | TRBV25-1 | once | CASSNLGAQYF | TGTGCCAGCAGTAATCTAGGGGCGCAGTATTTT
TRBD2 | TRBJ2-7 | TRBV4-1 | . | CASSLRNLAGGYEQYF | TGCGCCAGCAGCCTTCGGAACCTAGCGGGGGGGTATGAGCAGTACTTC
. | TRBJ2-7 | TRBV19 | . | CASSRDLAYEQYF | TGTGCCAGTAGTAGGGACTTAGCCTACGAGCAGTACTTC
. | TRBJ2-2 | TRBV7-2 | . | CASSLDRANTGELFF | TGTGCCAGCAGCTTAGACAGGGCGAACACCGGGGAGCTGTTTTTT
TRBD2 | TRBJ2-1 | TRBV5-1 | once | CASSLAKTSGGAGYNEQFF | TGCGCCAGCAGCTTGGCGAAGACTAGCGGGGGGGCGGGCTACAATGAGCAGTTCTTC
. | TRBJ1-2 | TRBV3-1/TRBV3-2 | . | CASSQEVQAMDGYTF | TGTGCCAGCAGCCAAGAGGTCCAGGCGATGGATGGCTACACCTTC
TRBD2 | TRBJ2-1 | TRBV3-1/TRBV3-2 | once | CASSHGTSGRISEQFF | TGTGCCAGCAGCCACGGGACTAGCGGGAGAATTAGTGAGCAGTTCTTC
. | TRBJ2-7 | TRBV2 | . | CASRPGDSYEQYF | TGTGCCAGCAGGCCGGGGGACTCCTACGAGCAGTACTTC
. | TRBJ1-2 | TRBV6-5 | . | CASSPDSNYGYTF | TGTGCCAGCAGTCCGGACAGTAACTATGGCTACACCTTC
. | TRBJ2-5 | TRBV7-9 | once | CASSLEGGRWEETQYF | TGTGCCAGCAGCTTAGAAGGTGGCCGGTGGGAGGAGACCCAGTACTTC
. | TRBJ2-5 | TRBV7-9 | . | CASRDGRLETQYF | TGTGCCAGCAGGGATGGCAGGTTAGAGACCCAGTACTTC
TRBD1 | TRBJ2-5 | TRBV18 | . | CASHTLGQRETQYF | TGTGCCAGCCACACCCTGGGACAGAGGGAGACCCAGTACTTC